These 19 T cell receptor beta chains were sequenced from one sample in a study of beta chain features in type 1 diabetes. Whole-study findings and limits: Moderately but significantly shorter TCRB CDR3s were found in Type 1 diabetes patients in all four CD4+ subsets.

These receptors lack a known antigen. Reverse transcribing all isolated RNA meant expressed TCRB transcripts were sequenced. The table came from immunoSEQ multiplex PCR; TCRdb's copy has only in-frame clones and leaves some out. The top ten clones hold more than 0.1% of a sample with about 650,000 clones, over 10% of them seen once. Specimen: naive CD4+ T cells from blood. The receptors shown here come from a man in his thirties or forties with type 1 diabetes.

This clone occurred a few times. The V call is TRBV7-2, the J call TRBJ1-1; tentatively, D is TRBD1 (6 bases). The CDR3 is 13 residues long. CDR1 SGHTA and CDR2 FQGNSA come from the germline V gene. The V end was cut by 5 bases, the J end by 1 base, with 8 bases between. The CDR3 DNA follows: TGTGCCAGCAGCACGACAGGGAACACTGAAGCTTTCTTT. Encoded protein: CASSTTGNTEAFF.

The chain is built from TRBV7-9 and TRBJ1-5, with 9 bases fitting TRBD1. Germline trimming cut 6 bases from V and 4 bases from J; bases unmatched to any gene: 7. Per germline, CDR1 SEHNR and CDR2 FQNEAQ (reference sequence). CDR3 size: 15 residues. The DNA for the CDR3 is TGTGCCAGCAGTTTGGACAGGGGTGGGAATCAGCCCCAGCATTTT. Translated, it gives CASSLDRGGNQPQHF. Full variable domain (remainder filled in from reference TRBV7-9 and TRBJ1-5): DTGVSQNPRHKITKRGQNVTFRCDPISEHNRLYWYRQTLGQGPEFLTYFQNEAQLEKSRLLSDRFSAERPKGSFSTLEIQRTEQGDSAMYLCASSLDRGGNQPQHFGDGTRLSIL.

The rearrangement links TRBV18 to TRBJ2-5; D is unresolved. The V gene's germline CDR1 is KGHSH and CDR2 LQKENI. This CDR3 has 13 amino acids. The V gene lost 5 bases and the J gene lost 1 base, with 8 bases spanning the gap. The CDR3 sequence: CASSLHSQETQYF. The CDR3 DNA is TGTGCCAGCTCATTACATTCCCAAGAGACCCAGTACTTC.

The chain carries TRBV5-4 and TRBJ1-3; the match to TRBD1 covers 10 bases. Germline V gives CDR1 SGHNT, CDR2 YYREEE (reference sequence). The V segment lost 0 bases and the J segment 3 bases; nucleotides outside the gene matches: 3. The CDR3 contains 16 residues. This CDR3 reads CASSLGDRGFGNTIYF. The CDR3 DNA reads as TGTGCCAGCAGCTTGGGGGACAGGGGATTTGGAAACACCATATATTTT.

This clone was recorded a few times. The rearrangement links TRBV4-3 to TRBJ1-2, with 7 bases fitting TRBD1. CDR3 length: 16 residues. Germline trimming cut 3 bases from V and 4 bases from J; bases unmatched to any gene: 11. Germline V gives CDR1 LGHNA, CDR2 YSLEER. The CDR3 DNA reads TGCGCCAGCAGCCATCCCTTAAAAGGGGGCGCCTATGGCTACACCTTC. Translating gives CASSHPLKGGAYGYTF.

This clone appeared a few times. The chain employs TRBV9 and TRBJ2-3; perhaps D is TRBD1 or TRBD2 (5 bases each). The CDR3 sequence is 14 residues long. Germline V gene data show CDR1 as SGDLS and CDR2 as YYNGEE. V was pared by 4 bases and J by 4 bases, with 13 bases between. CDR3 DNA sequence: TGTGCCAGCAGCCCCAGAGGGGAGCCAGATACGCAGTATTTT. Amino acids: CASSPRGEPDTQYF.

This clone was detected only a few times. The chain has TRBV2 and TRBJ1-6, with D perhaps TRBD1 (5 bases). This CDR3 has 12 amino acids. Germline CDR1 SNHLY, CDR2 FYNNEI. Between the trimmed V and J ends, which lost 5 bases and 10 bases, there was a span of 9 bases. The CDR3 DNA reads as TGTGCCAGCAGTAGGAGGGACTCACCCCTCCACTTT. This gives the protein CASSRRDSPLHF.

This clone has just a few counts. This chain joins TRBV7-2 and TRBJ1-1, with D perhaps TRBD1 (5 bases). The CDR3 is made up of 14 amino acids. V was cut by 5 bases and J by 1 base, with 11 bases left in between. Germline V gene lookup returns CDR1 SGHTA and CDR2 FQGNSA. CDR3: CASSPRQRNTEAFF. The CDR3 DNA sequence: TGTGCCAGCAGCCCTCGACAGAGGAACACTGAAGCTTTCTTT.

A few counts support this clone. This chain links TRBV6-5 with TRBJ2-2, with D perhaps matching TRBD1 (6 bases). CDR3 length: 16 residues. Germline CDR1 reads MNHEY; CDR2 reads SVGAGI. Trimming removed 1 base from V and 1 base from J, with 10 bases in between. Written as DNA, the CDR3 is TGTGCCAGCAGTTACTTTAGGGGGATGAACACCGGGGAGCTGTTTTTT. Protein: CASSYFRGMNTGELFF.

This clone showed up just a few times. The V gene is TRBV5-4, the J gene TRBJ1-1, with 10 bases that match TRBD1. The CDR3 is 16 amino acids. Germline CDR1 is SGHNT and CDR2 is YYREEE (reference sequence). With 0 bases clipped from V and 9 bases from J, the junction kept 11 bases outside the gene matches. Written as DNA, the CDR3 is TGTGCCAGCAGCTTGGGGACAGGGGGAGACCTTACTCAAGCTTTCTTT. It codes for CASSLGTGGDLTQAFF.

The V gene is TRBV10-3, the J gene TRBJ2-1, with TRBD2 identical over 15 bases. Losses at the gene ends were 10 bases for V and 8 bases for J; bases not matched to a gene: 6. This CDR3 has 14 residues. Looked up from germline, CDR1 is ENHRY and CDR2 is SYGVKD. Here the CDR3 reads CATRTSGGVYEQFF. The CDR3 DNA is TGTGCCACCCGGACTAGCGGGGGGGTGTATGAGCAGTTCTTC.

V is TRBV5-4 and J is TRBJ2-7; TRBD1 might be the D (6 bases). This CDR3 comprises 13 residues. Trimming cost V 2 bases and J 1 base, with 7 bases left between them. Germline assignment: CDR1 SGHNT and CDR2 YYREEE (reference sequence). Here the CDR3 reads CASSFQGSYEQYF. CDR3 DNA: TGTGCCAGCAGCTTCCAGGGGTCCTACGAGCAGTACTTC.

As to this clone: The same CDR3 arises from other DNA sequences in this sample as well. The rearrangement links TRBV9 to TRBJ2-2, with D possibly TRBD2 on 5 matching bases. CDR1 is SGDLS and CDR2 is YYNGEE in the germline V gene. The CDR3 covers 15 residues. V was pared by 0 bases and J by 4 bases, with 10 bases between. The CDR3 nucleotides read TGTGCCAGCAGCGTAGCAGGACGGGGCACCGGGGAGCTGTTTTTT. Translation gives CASSVAGRGTGELFF.

This clone is a singleton in its sample. The CDR3: CASSPTSGGSDTQYF. CDR3 DNA sequence: TGTGCCAGCAGCCCAACTAGCGGGGGCTCAGATACGCAGTATTTT. The V and J genes are TRBV7-9 and TRBJ2-3, with 11 positions matching TRBD2. Per the germline V gene, CDR1 is SEHNR and CDR2 is FQNEAQ (reference sequence). V was clipped by 5 bases and J by 4 bases; unmatched bases: 5. CDR3 length equals 15 residues. Using reference TRBV7-9 and TRBJ2-3 for the parts outside the CDR3, the full variable domain is DTGVSQNPRHKITKRGQNVTFRCDPISEHNRLYWYRQTLGQGPEFLTYFQNEAQLEKSRLLSDRFSAERPKGSFSTLEIQRTEQGDSAMYLCASSPTSGGSDTQYFGPGTRLTVL.

This clone was seen a handful of times. The V and J genes are TRBV18 and TRBJ1-1; 7 nucleotides line up with TRBD1. J was trimmed by 1 base and V by 3 bases; bases with no gene match: 2. There are 14 residues in the CDR3. The V gene's germline CDR1 is KGHSH and CDR2 LQKENI. For the CDR3, the DNA is TGTGCCAGCTCACCGGGGACAGAGAACACTGAAGCTTTCTTT. Amino acids: CASSPGTENTEAFF.

V is TRBV27 and J is TRBJ2-7, with 9 bases fitting TRBD1. Germline V gene lookup returns CDR1 MNHEY and CDR2 SMNVEV (reference sequence). After removal of 7 bases from V and 4 bases from J, the junction contained 5 bases not matched to a gene. The CDR3 has 13 residues. The CDR3 DNA follows: TGTGCCAGCATGGGACAGGGTTCGTACGAGCAGTACTTC. Protein sequence: CASMGQGSYEQYF.

A few counts support this clone. The chain couples TRBV6-1 to TRBJ1-2; TRBD1 might be the D (5 bases). Germline V gene data show CDR1 as MNHNS and CDR2 as SASEGT. The V end lost 0 bases, the J end lost 7 bases, and 12 bases lay between the germline ends. The CDR3 consists of 14 residues. The CDR3 loop reads CASSEAGTHGGYTF. The CDR3 nucleotides are TGTGCCAGCAGTGAAGCTGGGACCCATGGTGGCTACACCTTC.

This clone was observed a few times. This chain connects TRBV6-1 to TRBJ2-1, with D possibly called TRBD1 or TRBD2 (5 bases each). V was shortened by 7 bases and J by 8 bases, with 21 bases between the two germline ends. The V gene's germline CDR1 is MNHNS and CDR2 SASEGT. The CDR3 length is 15 residues. The CDR3, as DNA: TGTGCCAGCATCCTCACGGGACCCTTGGGCTATGAGCAGTTCTTC. It is translated as CASILTGPLGYEQFF.

This clone was observed a few times. The rearrangement links TRBV5-8 to TRBJ1-2; D not resolved. V lost 3 bases and J lost 2, with 8 bases in between. This CDR3 region has 13 residues. Germline CDR1 reads SGHTS; CDR2 reads YDEGEE. Here the CDR3 reads CASSSGTNYGYTF. For the CDR3, the DNA is TGTGCCAGCAGCTCGGGAACAAACTATGGCTACACCTTC. The full variable domain, rest sourced from reference TRBV5-8 and TRBJ1-2, is EAGVTQSPTHLIKTRGQQATLRCSPISGHTSVYWYQQALGLGLQFLLWYDEGEERNRGNFPPRFSGRQFPNYSSELNVNALELEDSALYLCASSSGTNYGYTFGSGTRLTVV.